A selection of T cell receptor beta chains follows, all from one sample in a study of monozygotic twins with cystic fibrosis. Generated by immunoSEQ multiplex PCR, the TCRdb table keeps only in-frame clones and is missing some. The sample lists some 10,000 clones, 98% to 99% occurring once. Sequenced material: blood. These receptors came from a girl aged 2-10 years with cystic fibrosis. Both conserved end residues are part of each CDR3. The order of the fields is V gene, D gene, clone size, J gene, CDR3 DNA, CDR3 protein. The D gene is left open where the match is weak. Clone size, where shown, is once, few, many, or a class for clones that have expanded.

v_gene: TRBV28
d_gene: -
abundance: -
j_gene: TRBJ1-1
CDR3nt: TGTGCCAGCAGTTTCGGAGACCTCGCGAACACTGAAGCTTTCTTT
CDR3aa: CASSFGDLANTEAFF

v_gene: TRBV4-2
d_gene: -
abundance: once
j_gene: TRBJ1-6
CDR3nt: TGTGCCAGCAGCCAGCCCCCTGGGGGGGAATATAATTCACCCCTCCACTTT
CDR3aa: CASSQPPGGEYNSPLHF

v_gene: TRBV28
d_gene: TRBD1
abundance: once
j_gene: TRBJ1-5
CDR3nt: TGTGCCGGTGGACAGGTTCGCAATCAGCCCCAGCATTTT
CDR3aa: CAGGQVRNQPQHF

v_gene: TRBV30
d_gene: -
abundance: once
j_gene: TRBJ1-4
CDR3nt: TGTGCCTGGAGTCCAGGGACGGGGGGAGAAAAACTGTTTTTT
CDR3aa: CAWSPGTGGEKLFF

v_gene: TRBV5-4
d_gene: -
abundance: -
j_gene: TRBJ2-3
CDR3nt: TGTGCCAGCAGCTTGGCCCGAGATACGCAGTATTTT
CDR3aa: CASSLARDTQYF

v_gene: TRBV19
d_gene: TRBD2
abundance: -
j_gene: TRBJ2-1
CDR3nt: TGTGCCAGTAGTATAATGGCTAGCGGGGGCTACAATGAGCAGTTCTTC
CDR3aa: CASSIMASGGYNEQFF

v_gene: TRBV7-2
d_gene: -
abundance: -
j_gene: TRBJ2-3
CDR3nt: TGTGCCAGCAGCTCCTACACCCGAGGGGATACGCAGTATTTT
CDR3aa: CASSSYTRGDTQYF

v_gene: TRBV5-1
d_gene: TRBD1
abundance: -
j_gene: TRBJ2-7
CDR3nt: TGCGCCAGCAGCTCCAACAGGGGAACCCTCGAGCAGTACTTC
CDR3aa: CASSSNRGTLEQYF

v_gene: TRBV6-5
d_gene: -
abundance: -
j_gene: TRBJ2-3
CDR3nt: TGTGCCAGCAGTGGTGGTTATACGCAGTATTTT
CDR3aa: CASSGGYTQYF

v_gene: TRBV5-4
d_gene: TRBD2
abundance: -
j_gene: TRBJ2-5
CDR3nt: TGTGCCGACGGCGGGAGTGATCAAGAGACCCAGTACTTC
CDR3aa: CADGGSDQETQYF

v_gene: TRBV4-3
d_gene: -
abundance: -
j_gene: TRBJ2-6
CDR3nt: TGCGCCAGCAGCCAAGAATCTATCTCTGGGGCCAACGTCCTGACTTTC
CDR3aa: CASSQESISGANVLTF

v_gene: TRBV30
d_gene: -
abundance: -
j_gene: TRBJ1-6
CDR3nt: TGTGCCTGGAAAGCTAACATCTATAATTCACCCCTCCACTTT
CDR3aa: CAWKANIYNSPLHF

v_gene: TRBV19
d_gene: TRBD1
abundance: -
j_gene: TRBJ1-1
CDR3nt: TGTGCCAGTAGTATAGAGACAGGGCTGATGTGGGCTTTCTTT
CDR3aa: CASSIETGLMWAFF

v_gene: TRBV25-1
d_gene: TRBD1
abundance: -
j_gene: TRBJ1-4
CDR3nt: TGTGCCAGCAGTGACTTCTTGGACAGGTTGTTTTTT
CDR3aa: CASSDFLDRLFF

v_gene: TRBV16
d_gene: -
abundance: -
j_gene: TRBJ1-1
CDR3nt: TGTGCCAGCAGCCCCCCCCACGGAAGAACTGAAGCTTTCTTT
CDR3aa: CASSPPHGRTEAFF

v_gene: TRBV28
d_gene: TRBD1
abundance: -
j_gene: TRBJ1-5
CDR3nt: TGTGCCAGCAGTCCAGGGACAGGGAGGGTCCAGCCCCAGCATTTT
CDR3aa: CASSPGTGRVQPQHF

v_gene: TRBV18
d_gene: -
abundance: -
j_gene: TRBJ1-1
CDR3nt: TGTGCCAGCTCAAGGAACGAGGGGGGTCGGGACACTGAAGCTTTCTTT
CDR3aa: CASSRNEGGRDTEAFF

v_gene: TRBV7-6
d_gene: TRBD2
abundance: -
j_gene: TRBJ2-1
CDR3nt: TGTGCCAGCACCTGGACTAGCGAGCACAATGAGCAGTTCTTC
CDR3aa: CASTWTSEHNEQFF

v_gene: TRBV15
d_gene: -
abundance: -
j_gene: TRBJ2-1
CDR3nt: TGTGCCACCAGCATCCGGACGGTATACAATGAGCAGTTCTTC
CDR3aa: CATSIRTVYNEQFF

v_gene: TRBV7-2
d_gene: -
abundance: -
j_gene: TRBJ1-1
CDR3nt: TGTGCCAGCAGCAGGATCTACACTGAAGCTTTCTTT
CDR3aa: CASSRIYTEAFF

v_gene: TRBV7-9
d_gene: -
abundance: -
j_gene: TRBJ2-5
CDR3nt: TGTGCCAGCAGCTTAGAACAATACGGAGAGACCCAGTACTTC
CDR3aa: CASSLEQYGETQYF

v_gene: TRBV18
d_gene: -
abundance: once
j_gene: TRBJ1-5
CDR3nt: TGTGCCAGCTCACCAAGCCAGGTCATATGGAATCAGCCCCAGCATTTT
CDR3aa: CASSPSQVIWNQPQHF

v_gene: TRBV29-1
d_gene: -
abundance: -
j_gene: TRBJ2-3
CDR3nt: TGCAGCGTTGCTACTTCAGAATGGAGGCAGTATTTT
CDR3aa: CSVATSEWRQYF

v_gene: TRBV12-5
d_gene: -
abundance: -
j_gene: TRBJ1-2
CDR3nt: TGTGCTAGTGGTTCAACGCAGGGTACCCGCTTC
CDR3aa: CASGSTQGTRF

v_gene: TRBV9
d_gene: -
abundance: -
j_gene: TRBJ2-1
CDR3nt: TGTGCCAGCAGCGTAGAAGGAGCGGACTACAATGAGCAGTTCTTC
CDR3aa: CASSVEGADYNEQFF

v_gene: TRBV9
d_gene: -
abundance: -
j_gene: TRBJ2-7
CDR3nt: TGTGCCAGCGGGGGCCTAGGGCTCTACGAGCAGTACTTC
CDR3aa: CASGGLGLYEQYF

v_gene: TRBV4-3
d_gene: -
abundance: -
j_gene: TRBJ2-4
CDR3nt: TGCGCCAGCAGCCTCCAGTTAGATCTAGCCAAAAACATTCAGTACTTC
CDR3aa: CASSLQLDLAKNIQYF

v_gene: TRBV7-9
d_gene: TRBD2
abundance: -
j_gene: TRBJ2-1
CDR3nt: TGTGCCAGCAGCACCCTGGAAAGACTAGCAACCTACAATGAGCAGTTCTTC
CDR3aa: CASSTLERLATYNEQFF